This T cell receptor (beta chain) was sequenced in a study of T cells in tuberculosis. Germline values: CDR1 MNHNS, CDR2 SASEGT. V lost 2 bases and J lost 2, with 7 bases in between. The CDR3 has 14 amino acids. Time point described: new active TB diagnosis, blood taken before or within 7 days of starting treatment. Libraries were prepared by immunoSEQ multiplex PCR; TCRdb keeps only in-frame clonotypes and omits some of them. The sample includes approximately 30,000 clones, roughly 87% of them seen just once. Source: PBMCs, taken at tuberculosis diagnosis. This sequence originates from an adult with tuberculosis. The chain joins TRBV6-1 to TRBJ1-3; TRBD1 might be the D (6 bases). CDR3 residues: CASSETGTGNTIYF. DNA of the CDR3: TGTGCCAGCAGTGAAACAGGGACTGGAAACACCATATATTTT.